One and the same sample provided the 10 T cell receptor beta chains below, sequenced in a study of Graves' ophthalmopathy and Graves' hyperthyroidism. Amplified material comprised TCR beta CDR3 regions derived from RNA transcripts. HTBI primers served in a first-round RT-PCR, which a second-round multiplex PCR followed. TCRdb re-called the multiplex PCR reads with MiXCR, one entry per CDR3 protein. The sample holds about 1.2 million distinct CDR3 sequences, around a third seen once. The sample taken for sequencing was peripheral blood or thyroid tissue (not recorded which). The origin of the receptors is an adult man with Graves' hyperthyroidism.

The chain carries TRBV2 and TRBJ1-1; 10 bases match TRBD1. V shed 0 bases and J 2 bases; nucleotides not matched to a gene: 6. The CDR3 has 17 residues. In germline, CDR1 is SNHLY, CDR2 FYNNEI. In DNA, the CDR3 is TGTGCCAGCAGTGAAGCGCTTCGGGACAGGGGAAACACTGAAGCTTTCTTT. This sequence encodes CASSEALRDRGNTEAFF.

This clonotype showed up just a few times. One end of the junction varies from germline; a read error may be responsible. V gene TRBV20-1 combines with J gene TRBJ2-7; D gene ambiguous. This CDR3 spans 13 amino acids. CDR1 DFQATT and CDR2 SNEGSKA come from the germline V gene (reference sequence). DNA of the CDR3: TGCAGTGCTCGAGACCCAGTCTCCTTCGAGCAGTACTTC. As protein: CSARDPVSFEQYF.

This clonotype was observed a handful of times. The chain links TRBV6-6 to TRBJ2-7; 9 nucleotides line up with TRBD1. V shed 0 bases, J shed 3 bases, and the junction held 6 bases outside the gene matches. The CDR3 contains 16 residues. CDR1 and CDR2 from the germline V gene are MNHNY and SVGAGI (reference sequence). In DNA, the CDR3 is TGTGCCAGCAGTTACTCCGGGACAGGGAGTTTCTACGAGCAGTACTTC. Translating it yields CASSYSGTGSFYEQYF.

V gene TRBV20-1 combines with J gene TRBJ2-3; no definite D call. This CDR3 has 15 residues. V dropped 6 bases and J dropped 2 bases, with 18 bases sitting between them. CDR1 DFQATT and CDR2 SNEGSKA come from the germline V gene (reference sequence). CDR3 protein: CSAAGPIAFTDTQYF. In DNA form, the CDR3 reads TGCAGTGCCGCTGGCCCCATCGCATTCACAGATACGCAGTATTTT.

The chain links TRBV27 to TRBJ1-6; perhaps TRBD1 as D (5 bases). V was cut by 2 bases and J by 8 bases, with 13 bases left in between. Germline-derived CDR1 and CDR2 are MNHEY and SMNVEV (reference sequence). This CDR3 has 15 residues. The CDR3 spells CASSLMGVDDSPLHF. CDR3 coding DNA: TGTGCCAGCAGTTTAATGGGGGTGGACGATTCACCCCTCCACTTT.

The chain employs TRBV9 and TRBJ2-7; TRBD1 is a possible D gene (5 bases). The CDR3 length is 14 residues. Germline-derived CDR1 and CDR2 are SGDLS and YYNGEE. Trimming removed 4 bases from V and 2 bases from J, with 13 bases in between. The CDR3 DNA reads as TGTGCCAGCAGCCCGGGCCCAGGGACCTACGAGCAGTACTTC. Protein product: CASSPGPGTYEQYF.

Only a few counts were recorded for this clonotype. The chain is built from TRBV7-9 and TRBJ2-5, with D perhaps being TRBD1 or TRBD2 (5 bases each). Trimming removed 0 bases from V and 2 bases from J, with 10 bases in between. Germline CDR1 SEHNR, CDR2 FQNEAQ (reference sequence). The length of the CDR3 is 15 residues. The CDR3 here is CASSLALGAQETQYF. For the CDR3, the DNA is TGTGCCAGCAGCTTAGCGCTCGGGGCTCAAGAGACCCAGTACTTC.

A single count supports this clonotype. The V and J genes are TRBV7-8 and TRBJ1-3, with D tentatively TRBD1 (6 bases). The length of the CDR3 is 16 residues. Looked up from germline, CDR1 is SGHVS and CDR2 is FQNEAQ. V was cut by 1 base and J by 3 bases, with 13 bases left in between. The CDR3 coding sequence is TGTGCCAGCAGCTTAGTCCAGGGGCGTTATGGAAACACCATATATTTT. It codes for CASSLVQGRYGNTIYF.

Comments on this clonotype: A single base separates this from a much larger clone, so it may be a read error. V usage is TRBV5-1 and J usage is TRBJ1-1; D is unclear. Germline CDR1 SGHRS, CDR2 YFSETQ. There are 14 residues in the CDR3. This CDR3 reads CASRNNVGNPEAFF. CDR3 nucleotide sequence: TGCGCCAGCAGAAATAATGTGGGGAACCCTGAAGCTTTCTTT.

In this sample, this clonotype turned up a few times. The rearrangement links TRBV5-1 to TRBJ2-7; D gene uncertain. The CDR3 sequence is 12 residues long. V gave up 0 bases and J gave up 7 bases, with 8 bases separating them. CDR1 and CDR2 from the germline V gene are SGHRS and YFSETQ. The CDR3 sequence: CASSLEPREQYF. In nucleotides, the CDR3 is TGCGCCAGCAGCTTGGAGCCTCGTGAGCAGTACTTC.